Shown below are 28 T cell receptor beta chains from a single sample sequenced in a study of T cell repertoires in cytomegalovirus infection. For these receptors, no antigen is known. TCRdb processed the reads anew with MiXCR; each CDR3 protein has one entry. Found here are approximately 590,000 distinct CDR3 sequences, 40% of them singletons; the top ten hold around 46%. Material: cultured PBMCs, obtained from culture after CMV antigen stimulation. All receptors derive from a human donor in good health (CMV status not recorded). Some clones in this sample may be carry-over from other donors' samples.

The chain combines TRBV4-2 with TRBJ1-1, with D perhaps matching TRBD1 (5 bases). The CDR3 totals 17 residues. Germline V gene lookup returns CDR1 LGHNA and CDR2 YNFKEQ. The germline V and J ends were trimmed by 3 bases and 0 bases, with 17 bases remaining between them. The CDR3 spells CASSQKRMTAMNTEAFF. In nucleotides, the CDR3 is TGTGCCAGCAGCCAGAAGAGGATGACAGCTATGAACACTGAAGCTTTCTTT.

V gene TRBV27 combines with J gene TRBJ2-4; TRBD2 aligns across 8 bases. The CDR3 extends over 17 amino acids. The ends lost 0 bases at V and 6 bases at J; junction bases unmatched: 10. Germline V gene data show CDR1 as MNHEY and CDR2 as SMNVEV (reference sequence). The CDR3 nucleotides read TGTGCCAGCAGTTTATCCCCAATTCGGGAGGGAACAAACATTCAGTACTTC. Encoded protein: CASSLSPIREGTNIQYF.

The rearrangement links TRBV7-8 to TRBJ1-6; D may be TRBD1 (6 bases). The germline V and J ends were trimmed by 4 bases and 7 bases, with 14 bases remaining between them. The germline CDR1 and CDR2 sequences are SGHVS and FQNEAQ. The CDR3 is made up of 15 amino acids. The CDR3 loop reads CASSWGSGANSPLHF. The CDR3 DNA follows: TGTGCCAGCAGCTGGGGTTCGGGGGCGAATTCACCCCTCCACTTT.

The genes are TRBV4-3 and TRBJ1-2, with a possible D match to TRBD1 (6 bases). V lost 1 base and J 6 bases, leaving 21 bases between the germline ends. This CDR3 is 17 amino acids long. CDR1 LGHNA and CDR2 YSLEER come from the germline V gene. The CDR3 loop reads CASSQVDRPLMPHGYTF. The DNA of the CDR3 is TGCGCCAGCAGCCAAGTAGACAGGCCGTTAATGCCCCATGGCTACACCTTC.

In its sample, this clonotype was seen a few times. The V gene is TRBV12-3 or TRBV12-4, the J gene TRBJ1-4; D is uncertain. The CDR3 is 16 amino acids. The V gene lost 0 bases and the J gene lost 7 bases, with 15 bases spanning the gap. The CDR3 DNA follows: TGTGCCAGCAGTTTAGCGCGGCGGCAGGCAGGTGAAAAACTGTTTTTT. It yields the protein CASSLARRQAGEKLFF.

J is TRBJ1-1 and V is TRBV2; no clear D gene. The V and J ends lost 9 bases and 5 bases respectively, with 10 bases between them. The germline V gene has CDR1 SNHLY and CDR2 FYNNEI. The CDR3 runs to 11 residues. The CDR3 is CASKRRTEAFF. The DNA for the CDR3 is TGTGCCAGTAAGAGGCGGACTGAAGCTTTCTTT.

The J gene is TRBJ2-7, the V gene TRBV7-6, with no clear D. This CDR3 is built from 13 residues. The V gene lost 6 bases and the J gene lost 0 bases, with 9 bases spanning the gap. CDR1 SGHVS and CDR2 FNYEAQ come from the germline V gene. Written as DNA, the CDR3 is TGTGCCAGCAGAGGTGGCGACTCCTACGAGCAGTACTTC. Translated, it gives CASRGGDSYEQYF.

CDR3 sequence: CASGASGPGSSYNEQFF. The CDR3 nucleotides read TGTGCTAGTGGTGCTTCGGGGCCCGGAAGCTCCTACAATGAGCAGTTCTTC. J is TRBJ2-1 and V is TRBV12-5; tentatively, D is TRBD1 or TRBD2 (5 bases each). V was trimmed by 5 bases and J by 0 bases, leaving 17 bases between them. This CDR3 region has 17 residues. Germline values: CDR1 LGHNT, CDR2 FRNRAP.

CDR3 loop: CASSFQRLAGGGEQFF. CDR3 nucleotides: TGTGCCAGCAGCTTCCAAAGACTAGCGGGAGGCGGTGAGCAGTTCTTC. The chain couples TRBV7-2 to TRBJ2-1, with 13 bases identical to TRBD2. J lost 9 bases, V lost 3 bases, and 8 bases had no gene match. This CDR3 has 16 amino acids. CDR1 is SGHTA, CDR2 FQGNSA, per germline.

The rearrangement uses TRBV19 and TRBJ2-1; the D gene is possibly TRBD1 (7 bases). The germline gives CDR1 LNHDA, CDR2 SQIVND (reference sequence). CDR3 length equals 15 residues. The ends were cut back, 2 bases at V and 7 bases at J, with 15 bases in the middle. The DNA for the CDR3 is TGTGCCAGTAGTATACTCGTCCAGGGGGGAAATGAGCAGTTCTTC. Its translation: CASSILVQGGNEQFF.

The J gene is TRBJ1-1, the V gene TRBV7-9; D is unresolved. Deletions cut 1 base from V and 5 bases from J, with 8 bases between. Germline lookup yields CDR1 SEHNR and CDR2 FQNEAQ (reference sequence). The CDR3 is 13 amino acids. The CDR3 DNA is TGTGCCAGCAGCTTAGAGGAGCTAACTGAAGCTTTCTTT. Translating gives CASSLEELTEAFF.

The chain combines TRBV7-2 with TRBJ2-5, with 14 bases identical to TRBD2. This CDR3 has 18 residues. Germline-derived CDR1 and CDR2 are SGHTA and FQGNSA. Trimming took 5 bases from V and 2 from J; bases not matched to a gene: 10. CDR3 residues: CASSQVRGLAGAQETQYF. CDR3 coding DNA: TGTGCCAGCAGCCAAGTTCGGGGACTAGCGGGGGCGCAAGAGACCCAGTACTTC.

The gene calls are TRBV3-1 and TRBJ1-2; 7 bases fit TRBD1. This CDR3 region has 13 residues. Trimming removed 0 bases from V and 8 bases from J; junction bases left unmatched: 3. Germline values: CDR1 LGHDT, CDR2 YNNKEL (reference sequence). The CDR3 nucleotides read TGTGCCAGCAGCCAAGATATGACAGGGGGCTACACCTTC. Translated, it gives CASSQDMTGGYTF.

The chain links TRBV20-1 to TRBJ2-5; D is ambiguous. The germline gives CDR1 DFQATT, CDR2 SNEGSKA (reference sequence). This CDR3 contains 14 residues. The V end was cut by 1 base, the J end by 0 bases, with 9 bases between. CDR3 sequence (DNA): TGCAGTGCTAGAGTCTATACCCACCAAGAGACCCAGTACTTC. It encodes CSARVYTHQETQYF.

The CDR3 region is CASSYGLTEAFF. The CDR3 region has the DNA TGTGCCAGCAGTTACGGACTTACTGAAGCTTTCTTT. J is TRBJ1-1 and V is TRBV11-2; unclear D gene. CDR1 is SGHAT, CDR2 FQNNGV, per germline. This CDR3 comprises 12 residues. V was clipped by 6 bases and J by 5 bases, with 10 bases between them.

J is TRBJ2-7 and V is TRBV12-3 or TRBV12-4; the D gene is possibly TRBD1 (6 bases). This CDR3 comprises 15 residues. V was clipped by 3 bases and J by 3 bases, with 15 bases between them. The CDR3 spells CASSFSPGTYYEQYF. For the CDR3, the DNA is TGTGCCAGCAGTTTCTCGCCGGGGACATACTACGAGCAGTACTTC.

This clonotype was observed a few times. V is TRBV14 and J is TRBJ2-2; 13 nucleotides agree with TRBD2. CDR1 and CDR2 from the germline V gene are SGHDN and FVKESK. The CDR3 runs to 15 residues. The ends lost 4 bases at V and 7 bases at J; junction bases unmatched: 3. This CDR3 reads CASSRGTSGVGELFF. In nucleotides, the CDR3 is TGTGCCAGCAGCCGCGGGACTAGCGGGGTCGGGGAGCTGTTTTTT.

This rearrangement joins TRBV19 to TRBJ1-5; no definite D call. Trimming removed 2 bases at V and 0 bases at J, with 8 bases between. Germline loops: CDR1 LNHDA, CDR2 SQIVND (reference sequence). The CDR3 runs 15 residues. As DNA, the CDR3 is TGTGCCAGTAGTATACCCAGCTATAGCAATCAGCCCCAGCATTTT. It is translated as CASSIPSYSNQPQHF.

The genes are TRBV10-3 and TRBJ2-7; D possibly uses TRBD1 or TRBD2 (5 bases each). The CDR3 is 16 residues long. Germline loops: CDR1 ENHRY, CDR2 SYGVKD. V gave up 2 bases and J gave up 3 bases, with 17 bases separating them. CDR3 DNA: TGTGCCATCAGTGAGGGGCGTCAGGGAGCCCACTACGAGCAGTACTTC. It yields the protein CAISEGRQGAHYEQYF.

The rearrangement uses TRBV29-1 and TRBJ2-2; 8 bases line up with TRBD2. The J segment lost 5 bases and the V segment lost 6 bases, leaving 8 bases of the junction unmatched. The germline gives CDR1 SQVTM, CDR2 ANQGSEA. This CDR3 comprises 14 residues. The CDR3 DNA follows: TGCAGCGTCTCGGGAGGGCTAAGAACCGGGGAGCTGTTTTTT. The encoded protein is CSVSGGLRTGELFF.

The chain has TRBV20-1 and TRBJ2-7; D could derive from TRBD1 or TRBD2 (5 bases each). Germline loops: CDR1 DFQATT, CDR2 SNEGSKA (reference sequence). This CDR3 comprises 13 residues. The CDR3 coding sequence is TGCAGCGCCCGCGGAATGGGGGACTACGAGCAGTACTTC. This codes for CSARGMGDYEQYF.

V gene TRBV20-1 combines with J gene TRBJ2-3; perhaps TRBD1 as D (5 bases). Trimming cost V 6 bases and J 7 bases, with 14 bases left between them. The CDR3 is made up of 12 amino acids. Germline V gene lookup returns CDR1 DFQATT and CDR2 SNEGSKA (reference sequence). CDR3 nucleotide sequence: TGCAGTGCCCCCGACAGAATTTATACGCAGTATTTT. Its protein is CSAPDRIYTQYF.

The table lists this clonotype with a few counts. This sequence joins TRBV7-2 and TRBJ2-3; D remains unclear. The CDR3 covers 15 residues. CDR1 is SGHTA, CDR2 FQGNSA, per germline. Trimming shortened V by 1 base and J by 5 bases, and 13 bases separated the two germline ends. CDR3 sequence reads: CASSLVSGRVDTQYF. The CDR3, as DNA: TGTGCCAGCAGCTTAGTTTCGGGCCGAGTAGATACGCAGTATTTT.

This clonotype was found once. V usage is TRBV18 and J usage is TRBJ2-7, with a possible D match to TRBD1 (5 bases). Between the trimmed V and J ends, which lost 3 bases and 0 bases, there was a span of 9 bases. Germline CDR1 and CDR2: KGHSH and LQKENI. The CDR3 covers 14 residues. The CDR3 protein is CASSPGRTSYEQYF. The CDR3 region has the DNA TGTGCCAGCTCACCGGGGCGGACCTCCTACGAGCAGTACTTC.

In this sample, this clonotype turned up a few times. The chain has TRBV28 and TRBJ1-5; D is possibly TRBD1 (5 bases). V was clipped by 6 bases and J by 6 bases, with 18 bases between them. Germline-derived CDR1 and CDR2 are MDHEN and SYDVKM. The CDR3 sequence is 15 residues long. The CDR3 DNA sequence: TGTGCCAGCAGCCACCCCCTGGCCGGGGGTCAGCCCCAGCATTTT. Its protein is CASSHPLAGGQPQHF.

The CDR3 loop reads CASSYPAFGPQGANTGELFF. The CDR3 DNA reads as TGTGCCAGCAGTTACCCCGCCTTCGGGCCCCAGGGGGCCAACACCGGGGAGCTGTTTTTT. The rearrangement joins TRBV6-1 to TRBJ2-2; the match to TRBD1 covers 8 bases. Germline-derived CDR1 and CDR2 are MNHNS and SASEGT. J was trimmed by 2 bases and V by 5 bases; bases with no gene match: 19. The CDR3 runs to 20 residues.

The J gene is TRBJ1-1, the V gene TRBV18, with D hard to call. This CDR3 contains 13 residues. Germline CDR1 reads KGHSH; CDR2 reads LQKENI. V lost 6 bases and J lost 1, with 9 bases in between. CDR3: CASSQQSNTEAFF. The CDR3 nucleotides are TGTGCCAGCTCGCAACAGTCGAACACTGAAGCTTTCTTT.

Many counts were recorded for this clonotype. V and J are TRBV7-2 and TRBJ2-7; TRBD2 matches at 8 bases. This CDR3 is 14 amino acids long. In germline, CDR1 is SGHTA, CDR2 FQGNSA. V trimming: 4 bases; J trimming: 1 base; junction bases outside the gene matches: 3. The CDR3 nucleotides are TGTGCCAGCAGCTGGGGCGGGGGGTCCTACGAGCAGTACTTC. Translation: CASSWGGGSYEQYF.